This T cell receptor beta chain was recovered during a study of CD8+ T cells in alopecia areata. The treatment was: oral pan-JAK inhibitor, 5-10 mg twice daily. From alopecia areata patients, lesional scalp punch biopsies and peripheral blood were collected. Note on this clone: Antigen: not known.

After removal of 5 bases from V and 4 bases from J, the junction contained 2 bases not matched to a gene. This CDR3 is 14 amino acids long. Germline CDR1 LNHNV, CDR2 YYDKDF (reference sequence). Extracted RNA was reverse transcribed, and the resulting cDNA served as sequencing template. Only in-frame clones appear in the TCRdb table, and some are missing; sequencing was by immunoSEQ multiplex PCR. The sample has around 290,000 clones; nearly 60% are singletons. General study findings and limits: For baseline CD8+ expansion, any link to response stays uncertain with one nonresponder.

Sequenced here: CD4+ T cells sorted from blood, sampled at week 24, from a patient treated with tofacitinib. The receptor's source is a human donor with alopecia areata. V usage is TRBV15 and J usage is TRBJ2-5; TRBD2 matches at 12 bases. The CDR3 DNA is TGTGCCACCAGCTGGACTAGCGGGGTAGAGACCCAGTACTTC. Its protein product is CATSWTSGVETQYF.